This T cell receptor (beta chain) derives from a study of T-cell memory formation after mild COVID-19. For the study at large: Largely donor-specific TCR clusters were found. Study-level results: Clones contracting over day 15 to 85 were CD4/CD8 balanced, with later expanders leaning CD4+. Among contracting clones, CD4+ were mainly CM/EM and CD8+ enriched in EMRA.

V lost 0 bases and J 5 bases, leaving 23 bases between the germline ends. This CDR3 has 20 residues. Germline CDR1 is LGHNA and CDR2 is YSLEER. Remarks on this clonotype: Its antigen is undetermined.

TCR alpha and TCR beta cDNA libraries carrying sample barcodes and UMIs were produced by 5'RACE using constant-segment primers. TCRdb itself ran the 5' RACE reads through MiXCR, one entry per CDR3 protein. The sample lists roughly 450,000 distinct CDR3 sequences, about a sixth occurring once. Sequencing was carried out using PBMCs or a T cell subset sorted from them (not recorded which). The V gene is TRBV4-3, the J gene TRBJ1-6; no clear D. This sequence was found in a man between 18 and 35 years old who had mild COVID-19 (a few samples of this study predate the infection). Cell type and time point are not known. The DNA for the CDR3 is TGCGCCAGCAGCCAAGATCGACGGACCGGCCAAGTAGAGGATAATTCACCCCTCCACTTT. As protein: CASSQDRRTGQVEDNSPLHF.